This TCR beta chain came from a study of blood T cell repertoires in COVID-19. Some clones are missing from TCRdb's copy, which holds only in-frame ones; the method was immunoSEQ multiplex PCR. The sample holds 65,000 to 100,000 clones, 89% seen once. Germline V gene lookup returns CDR1 SGDLS and CDR2 YYNGEE. The CDR3 length is 11 residues. V was shortened by 4 bases and J by 6 bases, with 4 bases between the two germline ends. The sample taken for sequencing was peripheral blood. The clonotype originates from a man aged 50-59 years with acute or convalescent COVID-19. The rearrangement uses TRBV9 and TRBJ2-2; no clear D. CDR3 DNA: TGTGCCAGCAGCCGGGCCGGGGAGCTGTTTTTT. It translates to CASSRAGELFF.